Here is one TCR beta chain with its context. The junction differs from germline at one of its ends, possibly a read error. CDR3 length equals 15 residues. Germline CDR1 SNHLY, CDR2 FYNNEI. One entry per CDR3 protein results from TCRdb running MiXCR on the reads. The top ten clones hold more than 2.5% of a sample with some 300,000 distinct CDR3 sequences, 8% to 10% of them seen once. These data belong to a study of T cell repertoires in cytomegalovirus infection. The chain uses TRBV2 and TRBJ2-1, with 9 bases matching TRBD1. The TCR originated in a human donor in good health (CMV status not recorded). Some clones in this sample may be carry-over from other donors' samples. Sequences were obtained from PBMCs. The CDR3 protein is CTSSMTGGSYDEQFF. CDR3 bases: TGTACCAGCAGTATGACAGGGGGTTCCTACGATGAGCAGTTCTTC.